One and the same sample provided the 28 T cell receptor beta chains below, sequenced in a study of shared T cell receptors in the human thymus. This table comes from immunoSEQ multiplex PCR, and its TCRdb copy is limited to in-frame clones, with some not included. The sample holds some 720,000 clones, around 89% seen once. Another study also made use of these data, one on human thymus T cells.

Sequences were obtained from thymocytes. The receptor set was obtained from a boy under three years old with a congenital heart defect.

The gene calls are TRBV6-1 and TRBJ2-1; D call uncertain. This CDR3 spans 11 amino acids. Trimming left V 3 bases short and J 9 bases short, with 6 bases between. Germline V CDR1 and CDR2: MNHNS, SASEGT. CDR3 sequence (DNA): TGTGCCAGCAGTGAGGCACGTGAGCAGTTCTTC. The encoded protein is CASSEAREQFF.

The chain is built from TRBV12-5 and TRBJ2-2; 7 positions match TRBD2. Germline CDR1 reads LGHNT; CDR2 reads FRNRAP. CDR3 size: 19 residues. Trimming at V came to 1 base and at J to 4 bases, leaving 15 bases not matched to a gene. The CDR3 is CASGLADGMAGDATGELFF. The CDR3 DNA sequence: TGTGCTAGTGGTTTGGCCGACGGGATGGCGGGAGACGCCACCGGGGAGCTGTTTTTT.

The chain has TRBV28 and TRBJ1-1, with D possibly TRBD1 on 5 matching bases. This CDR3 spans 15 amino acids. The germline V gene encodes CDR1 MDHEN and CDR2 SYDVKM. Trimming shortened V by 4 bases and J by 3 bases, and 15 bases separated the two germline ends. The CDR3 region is CASSSIREEDTEAFF. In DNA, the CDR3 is TGTGCCAGCAGTTCAATCAGGGAGGAGGACACTGAAGCTTTCTTT.

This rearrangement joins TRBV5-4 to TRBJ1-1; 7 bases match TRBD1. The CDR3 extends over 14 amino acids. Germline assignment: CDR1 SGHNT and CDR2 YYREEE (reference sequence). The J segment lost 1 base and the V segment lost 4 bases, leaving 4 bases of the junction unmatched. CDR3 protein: CASSKDRQNTEAFF. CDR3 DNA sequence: TGTGCCAGCAGCAAGGACAGGCAGAACACTGAAGCTTTCTTT.

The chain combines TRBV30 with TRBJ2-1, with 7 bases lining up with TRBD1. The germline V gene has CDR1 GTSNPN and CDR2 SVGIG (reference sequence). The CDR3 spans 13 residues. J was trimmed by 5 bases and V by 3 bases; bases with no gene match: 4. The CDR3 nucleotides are TGTGCCTGGAGCAATGGACAGGACAATGAGCAGTTCTTC. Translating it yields CAWSNGQDNEQFF.

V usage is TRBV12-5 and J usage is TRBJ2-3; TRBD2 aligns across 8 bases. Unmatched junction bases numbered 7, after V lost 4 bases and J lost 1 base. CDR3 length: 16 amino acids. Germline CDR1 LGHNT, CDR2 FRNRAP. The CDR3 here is CASGWGAGAGTDTQYF. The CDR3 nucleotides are TGTGCTAGTGGTTGGGGAGCGGGAGCCGGCACAGATACGCAGTATTTT. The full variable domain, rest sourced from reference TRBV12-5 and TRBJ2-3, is DARVTQTPRHKVTEMGQEVTMRCQPILGHNTVFWYRQTMMQGLELLAYFRNRAPLDDSGMPKDRFSAEMPDATLATLKIQPSEPRDSAVYFCASGWGAGAGTDTQYFGPGTRLTVL.

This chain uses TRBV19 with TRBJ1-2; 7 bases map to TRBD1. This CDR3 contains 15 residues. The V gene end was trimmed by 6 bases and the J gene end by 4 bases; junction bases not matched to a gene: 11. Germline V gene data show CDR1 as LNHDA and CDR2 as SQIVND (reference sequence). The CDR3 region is CASSSQGVPSYGYTF. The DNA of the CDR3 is TGTGCCAGTAGCTCCCAGGGGGTCCCATCCTATGGCTACACCTTC.

The CDR3 protein is CASSGGQGDYGYTF. The CDR3 coding sequence is TGTGCCAGCAGTGGGGGACAGGGGGACTATGGCTACACCTTC. The chain employs TRBV6-1 and TRBJ1-2, with 11 bases fitting TRBD1. The CDR3 is 14 residues long. The germline CDR1 and CDR2 sequences are MNHNS and SASEGT. Trimming cost V 4 bases and J 3 bases; bases outside gene matches: 1.

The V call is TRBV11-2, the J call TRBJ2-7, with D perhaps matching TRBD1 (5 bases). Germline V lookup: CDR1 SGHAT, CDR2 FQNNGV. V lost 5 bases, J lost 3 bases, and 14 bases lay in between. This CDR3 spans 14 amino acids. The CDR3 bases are TGTGCCAGCAGCCCCCCAGGGCAGAACTACGAGCAGTACTTC. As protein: CASSPPGQNYEQYF. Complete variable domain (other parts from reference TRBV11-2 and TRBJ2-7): EAGVAQSPRYKIIEKRQSVAFWCNPISGHATLYWYQQILGQGPKLLIQFQNNGVVDDSQLPKDRFSAERLKGVDSTLKIQPAKLEDSAVYLCASSPPGQNYEQYFGPGTRLTVT.

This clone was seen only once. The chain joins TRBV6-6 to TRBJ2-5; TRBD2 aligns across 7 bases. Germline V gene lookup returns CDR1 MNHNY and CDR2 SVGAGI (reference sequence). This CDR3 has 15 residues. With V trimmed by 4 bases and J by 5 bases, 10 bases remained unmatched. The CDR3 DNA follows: TGTGCCAGCAGTTTCGATCCGGGACTACCGGAGACCCAGTACTTC. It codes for CASSFDPGLPETQYF.

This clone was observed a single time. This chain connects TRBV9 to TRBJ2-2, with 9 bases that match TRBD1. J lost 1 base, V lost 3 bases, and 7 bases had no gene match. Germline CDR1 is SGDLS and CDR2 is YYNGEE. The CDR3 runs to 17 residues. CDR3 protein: CASSARDRDLNTGELFF. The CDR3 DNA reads TGTGCCAGCAGCGCCCGGGACAGGGACCTGAACACCGGGGAGCTGTTTTTT.

The CDR3 DNA is TGTGCCAGCAGCCCCCGGGGGGGGCGTAGCTCCTACGAGCAGTACTTC. Amino acids: CASSPRGGRSSYEQYF. The chain employs TRBV11-2 and TRBJ2-7; 8 bases line up with TRBD2. The ends lost 5 bases at V and 0 bases at J; junction bases unmatched: 9. Per the germline V gene, CDR1 is SGHAT and CDR2 is FQNNGV. The CDR3 has 16 residues.

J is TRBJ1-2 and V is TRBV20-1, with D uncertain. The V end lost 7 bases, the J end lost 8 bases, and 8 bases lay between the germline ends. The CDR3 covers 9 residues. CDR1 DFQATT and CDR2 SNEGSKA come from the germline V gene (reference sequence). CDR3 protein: CSVLGGYTF. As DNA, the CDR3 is TGCAGTGTTCTTGGCGGCTACACCTTC.

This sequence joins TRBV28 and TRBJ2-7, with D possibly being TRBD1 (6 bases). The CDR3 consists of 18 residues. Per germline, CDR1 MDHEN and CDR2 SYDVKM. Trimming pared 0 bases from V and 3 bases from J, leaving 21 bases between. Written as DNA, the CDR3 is TGTGCCAGCAGTTTATGTAGGAACGGGACACCGAACATCTACGAGCAGTACTTC. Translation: CASSLCRNGTPNIYEQYF.

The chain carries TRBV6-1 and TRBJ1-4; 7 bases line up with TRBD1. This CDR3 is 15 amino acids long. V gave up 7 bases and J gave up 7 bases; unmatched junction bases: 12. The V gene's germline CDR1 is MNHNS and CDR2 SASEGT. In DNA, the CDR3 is TGTGCCAGCACCTCGCAGGGGGGTGCGGGTGAAAAACTGTTTTTT. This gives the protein CASTSQGGAGEKLFF.

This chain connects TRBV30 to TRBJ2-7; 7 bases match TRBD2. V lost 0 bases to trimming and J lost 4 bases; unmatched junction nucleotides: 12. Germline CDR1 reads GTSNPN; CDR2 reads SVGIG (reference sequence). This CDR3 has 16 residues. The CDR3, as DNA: TGTGCCTGGAGTGTAGAGGGGCGGGAGAAAACTTACGAGCAGTACTTC. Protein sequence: CAWSVEGREKTYEQYF.

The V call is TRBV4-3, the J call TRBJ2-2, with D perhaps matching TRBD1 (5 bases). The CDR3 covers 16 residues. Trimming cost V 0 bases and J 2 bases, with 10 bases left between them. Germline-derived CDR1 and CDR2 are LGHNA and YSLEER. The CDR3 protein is CASSQERTLNTGELFF. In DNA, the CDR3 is TGCGCCAGCAGCCAAGAAAGGACACTCAACACCGGGGAGCTGTTTTTT.

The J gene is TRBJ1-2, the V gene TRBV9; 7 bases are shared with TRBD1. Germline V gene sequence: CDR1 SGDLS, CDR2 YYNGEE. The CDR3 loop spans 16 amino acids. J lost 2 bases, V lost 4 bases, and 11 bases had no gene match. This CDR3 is CASSPPRTGLNYGYTF. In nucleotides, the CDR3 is TGTGCCAGCAGCCCGCCCCGGACAGGTCTAAACTATGGCTACACCTTC.

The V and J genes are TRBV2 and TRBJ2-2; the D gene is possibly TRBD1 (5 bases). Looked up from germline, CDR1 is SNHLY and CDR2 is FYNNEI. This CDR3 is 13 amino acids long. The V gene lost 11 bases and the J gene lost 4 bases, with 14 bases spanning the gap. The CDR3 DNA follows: TGTGCCGCGCCCGCAGGGTGCACCGGGGAGCTGTTTTTT. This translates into CAAPAGCTGELFF.

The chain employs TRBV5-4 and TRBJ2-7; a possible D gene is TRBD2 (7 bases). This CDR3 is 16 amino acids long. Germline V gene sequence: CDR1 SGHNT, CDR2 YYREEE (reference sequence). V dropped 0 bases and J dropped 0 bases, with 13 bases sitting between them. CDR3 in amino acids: CASSLVHGGLSYEQYF. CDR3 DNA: TGTGCCAGCAGCTTGGTCCACGGGGGGCTCTCCTACGAGCAGTACTTC.

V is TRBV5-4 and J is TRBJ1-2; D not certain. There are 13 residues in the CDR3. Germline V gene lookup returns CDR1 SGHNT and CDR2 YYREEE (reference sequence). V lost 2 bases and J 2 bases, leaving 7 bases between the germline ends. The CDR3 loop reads CASSFLSNYGYTF. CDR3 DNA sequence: TGTGCCAGCAGCTTTTTATCGAACTATGGCTACACCTTC.

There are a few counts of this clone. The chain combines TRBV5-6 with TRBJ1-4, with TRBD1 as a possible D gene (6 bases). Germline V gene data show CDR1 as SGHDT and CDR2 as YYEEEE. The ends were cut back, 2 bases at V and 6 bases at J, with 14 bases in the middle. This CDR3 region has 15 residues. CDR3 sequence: CASSFAPDSYEKLFF. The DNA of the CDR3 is TGTGCCAGCAGCTTTGCACCGGACAGCTATGAAAAACTGTTTTTT.

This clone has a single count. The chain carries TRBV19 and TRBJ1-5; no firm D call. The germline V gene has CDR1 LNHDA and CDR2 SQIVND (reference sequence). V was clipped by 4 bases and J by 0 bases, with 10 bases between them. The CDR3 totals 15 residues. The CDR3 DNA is TGTGCCAGTAGTAGAGAGGGCCATAGCAATCAGCCCCAGCATTTT. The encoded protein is CASSREGHSNQPQHF.

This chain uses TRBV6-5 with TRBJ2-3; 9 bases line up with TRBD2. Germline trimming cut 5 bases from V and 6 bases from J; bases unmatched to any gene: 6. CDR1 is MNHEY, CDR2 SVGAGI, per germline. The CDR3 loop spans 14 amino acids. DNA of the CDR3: TGTGCCAGCAGTGACGGACTAGCGTCCGATACGCAGTATTTT. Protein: CASSDGLASDTQYF.

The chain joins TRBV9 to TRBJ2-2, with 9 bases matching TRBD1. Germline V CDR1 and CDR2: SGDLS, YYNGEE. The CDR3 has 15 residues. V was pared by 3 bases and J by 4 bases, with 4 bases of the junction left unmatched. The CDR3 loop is CASSATGGGTGELFF. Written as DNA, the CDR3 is TGTGCCAGCAGCGCGACAGGGGGGGGCACCGGGGAGCTGTTTTTT.

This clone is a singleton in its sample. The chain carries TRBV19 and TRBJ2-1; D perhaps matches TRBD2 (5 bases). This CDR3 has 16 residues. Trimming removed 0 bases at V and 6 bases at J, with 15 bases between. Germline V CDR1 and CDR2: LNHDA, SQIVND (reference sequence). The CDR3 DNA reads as TGTGCCAGTAGTATAGACTCGGACTCGGGGAGCAATGAGCAGTTCTTC. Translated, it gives CASSIDSDSGSNEQFF.

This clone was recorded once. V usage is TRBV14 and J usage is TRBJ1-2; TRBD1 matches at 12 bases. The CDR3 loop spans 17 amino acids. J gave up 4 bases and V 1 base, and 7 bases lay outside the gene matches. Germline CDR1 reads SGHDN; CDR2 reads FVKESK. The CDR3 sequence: CASSQGLPGQGAYGYTF. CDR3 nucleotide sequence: TGTGCCAGCAGCCAAGGACTCCCGGGACAGGGGGCCTATGGCTACACCTTC. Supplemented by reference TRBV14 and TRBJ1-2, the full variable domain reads EAGVTQFPSHSVIEKGQTVTLRCDPISGHDNLYWYRRVMGKEIKFLLHFVKESKQDESGMPNNRFLAERTGGTYSTLKVQPAELEDSGVYFCASSQGLPGQGAYGYTFGSGTRLTVV.

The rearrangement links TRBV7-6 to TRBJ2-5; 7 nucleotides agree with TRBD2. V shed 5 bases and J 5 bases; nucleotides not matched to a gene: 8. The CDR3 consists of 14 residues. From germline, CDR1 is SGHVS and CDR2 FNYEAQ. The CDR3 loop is CASSAGVGGETQYF. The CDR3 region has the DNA TGTGCCAGCAGCGCGGGGGTCGGGGGGGAGACCCAGTACTTC.